This T cell receptor beta chain was retrieved from a study of shared clonotypes between healthy human individuals. This CDR3 comprises 13 residues. Clones were read by immunoSEQ multiplex PCR, and TCRdb kept only the in-frame ones, dropping some. The sample lists roughly 1 million clones, roughly 75% seen once, with approximately 1.5% in the top ten. Sample: memory CD4+ T cells sorted from blood. Subset given: CD45RA-negative fraction. The TCR sequence derives from a man between 18 and 35 years old in good health. The chain combines TRBV21-1 with TRBJ1-2. TRBV21-1 is given as a pseudogene. CDR3 bases: TGTGCCAGCAGCAAAGGAGGGTCCTGGAGCTACACCTTC. It yields the protein CASSKGGSWSYTF.